The rows below give T cell receptor beta chains drawn from one sample of a study of blood T cell repertoires in COVID-19. Generated by immunoSEQ multiplex PCR, the TCRdb table keeps only in-frame clones and is missing some. Found here are approximately 220,000 clones, roughly 82% of them singletons; the top ten hold approximately 4.5%. What was sequenced was peripheral blood. The source of these receptors is a woman aged 70-85 years with acute or convalescent COVID-19. Each CDR3 is given without its conserved first and last residue. A D gene is named only where the DNA matches it firmly.

cdr3_aa,d_call,v_call,j_call
ASSYPGSSYNSPLH,NA,TRBV28,TRBJ1-6
ASCLGGLSPLH,NA,TRBV27,TRBJ1-6
ASSTLDREEYTIY,TRBD1,TRBV5-6,TRBJ1-3
ASSEQGVGYT,TRBD1,TRBV7-9,TRBJ1-2
ASSLARQETQY,NA,TRBV7-6,TRBJ2-5
ASSLAGDTEAF,NA,TRBV5-4,TRBJ1-1
ASSSRTGNGRTNEKLF,TRBD1,TRBV11-2,TRBJ1-4
ASSQGRGQPQH,NA,TRBV4-2,TRBJ1-5
ASSPNGGQVCT,TRBD1,TRBV3-1/TRBV3-2,TRBJ1-2
ASSLDLLSPLH,NA,TRBV11-3,TRBJ1-6
ASSWGQLNIQY,TRBD1,TRBV6-5,TRBJ2-4
ASSLGETGAVGTEAF,TRBD1,TRBV5-1,TRBJ1-1